What follows are 22 T cell receptor beta chains derived from one specimen sequenced in a study of early T cells in non-severe SARS-CoV-2 infection (dated by TCRdb to the early 2020s). Libraries were prepared through 5' RACE. TCRdb lists the instrument as NextSeq 500. TCRdb reprocessing: public reads trimmed at Q25 with fastp, clones called with MiXCR, in-frame beta chains kept. Duplicate CDR3 protein sequences are folded into a single record with the most common DNA and genes. The sample table records around 31,000 distinct CDR3 sequences; 5% to 6% of these occur just once. The leading ten clones occupy about 6.4% of the sample. Material: whole blood. The receptor set was obtained from an adult who was a healthcare worker with PCR-confirmed SARS-CoV-2 infection or an uninfected control (not recorded which).

The V gene is TRBV13, the J gene TRBJ2-7; TRBD1 matches 10 bases. Germline V lookup: CDR1 PRHDT, CDR2 FYEKMQ (reference sequence). Trimming cost V 5 bases and J 6 bases; bases outside gene matches: 7. The CDR3 has 14 amino acids. The CDR3 sequence is CASSADRGRVEQYF. The DNA for the CDR3 is TGTGCCAGCAGCGCAGACAGGGGGCGCGTCGAGCAGTACTTC.

The V and J genes are TRBV2 and TRBJ1-2, with D maybe TRBD1 (6 bases). V was clipped by 0 bases and J by 2 bases, with 13 bases between them. This CDR3 has 16 amino acids. Germline values: CDR1 SNHLY, CDR2 FYNNEI. The DNA for the CDR3 is TGTGCCAGCAGTGAAGCGCGGGGGGGGCCGAACTATGGCTACACCTTC. Translated, it gives CASSEARGGPNYGYTF. Variable domain in full (rest from reference TRBV2 and TRBJ1-2): EPEVTQTPSHQVTQMGQEVILRCVPISNHLYFYWYRQILGQKVEFLVSFYNNEISEKSEIFDDQFSVERPDGSNFTLKIRSTKLEDSAMYFCASSEARGGPNYGYTFGSGTRLTVV.

By frequency in the sample, this clonotype is medium-sized (0.01 to 0.1%). The rearrangement links TRBV5-1 to TRBJ2-5; a weak D match, TRBD1 (6 bases). V gave up 4 bases and J gave up 0 bases, with 10 bases separating them. The CDR3 runs to 14 residues. Looked up from germline, CDR1 is SGHRS and CDR2 is YFSETQ. CDR3 region: CASSAGTNQETQYF. CDR3 sequence (DNA): TGCGCCAGCAGCGCCGGGACAAACCAAGAGACCCAGTACTTC.

This clonotype has at least ten counts. This chain joins TRBV11-3 and TRBJ2-1; TRBD2 matches 8 bases. The CDR3 has 14 residues. The J segment lost 6 bases and the V segment lost 5 bases, leaving 6 bases of the junction unmatched. The germline gives CDR1 SGHNT, CDR2 YENEEA. The CDR3 spells CASSRSGTGNEQFF. The DNA for the CDR3 is TGTGCCAGCAGCCGTAGCGGGACCGGCAATGAGCAGTTCTTC.

This clonotype appeared a few times. This chain joins TRBV7-9 and TRBJ1-3; possibly TRBD1 for D (6 bases). The CDR3 spans 17 residues. V was trimmed by 5 bases and J by 4 bases, leaving 21 bases between them. Germline V lookup: CDR1 SEHNR, CDR2 FQNEAQ (reference sequence). CDR3 nucleotides: TGTGCCAGCAGCCATCCCCTTCAAACAGGGTCGGGAAACACCATATATTTT. Translating it yields CASSHPLQTGSGNTIYF.

This clonotype was picked up a small number of times. The chain couples TRBV6-1 to TRBJ1-5; D is unclear. V shed 5 bases and J shed 5 bases, with 13 bases lying between them. Germline V gene lookup returns CDR1 MNHNS and CDR2 SASEGT. There are 14 residues in the CDR3. CDR3 protein: CASSSTEIYQPQHF. Here the CDR3 DNA reads TGTGCCAGCAGTTCCACGGAAATTTATCAGCCCCAGCATTTT.

This clonotype came up a few times. The genes are TRBV20-1 and TRBJ2-1; tentatively, D is TRBD1 (7 bases). V lost 5 bases and J 2 bases, leaving 22 bases between the germline ends. Per germline, CDR1 DFQATT and CDR2 SNEGSKA (reference sequence). There are 17 residues in the CDR3. The CDR3 nucleotides are TGCAGTGCTTGGGGACAGCTGTCCCTAGCGACCTACAATGAGCAGTTCTTC. Its translation is CSAWGQLSLATYNEQFF.

This clonotype was picked up many times. This chain uses TRBV6-2 or TRBV6-3 with TRBJ2-5, with a weak D call TRBD2 (5 bases). V was shortened by 6 bases and J by 3 bases, with 11 bases between the two germline ends. The CDR3 contains 13 residues. The germline gives CDR1 MNHEY, CDR2 SVGEGT. CDR3 DNA sequence: TGTGCCAGCAGACGCACTAGTGAAGAGACCCAGTACTTC. This gives the protein CASRRTSEETQYF.

In this sample, this clonotype turned up a few times. This chain's CDR3 is CASSLGTNNEQFF. The CDR3 DNA is TGCGCCAGCAGCTTAGGGACCAACAATGAGCAGTTCTTC. The genes are TRBV5-1 and TRBJ2-1; D is possibly TRBD1 or TRBD2 (5 bases each). The CDR3 consists of 13 residues. CDR1 SGHRS and CDR2 YFSETQ come from the germline V gene. Trimming left V 2 bases short and J 5 bases short, with 8 bases between.

This clonotype was counted at least ten times. CDR3 in DNA: TGTGCCAGCTCCCTTAGCCTCTCTGGGGCCAACGTCCTGACTTTC. This codes for CASSLSLSGANVLTF. The chain links TRBV27 to TRBJ2-6; D uncertain. Trimming removed 8 bases from V and 0 bases from J, with 11 bases in between. The CDR3 extends over 15 amino acids. CDR1 and CDR2 (germline): MNHEY, SMNVEV (reference sequence).

The sample holds many counts of this clonotype. This chain links TRBV18 with TRBJ2-7; D possibly uses TRBD1 or TRBD2 (5 bases each). From germline, CDR1 is KGHSH and CDR2 LQKENI. The V end was cut by 3 bases, the J end by 3 bases, with 18 bases between. This CDR3 is 16 amino acids long. As DNA, the CDR3 is TGTGCCAGCTCACCCCCGATAGGGGAGACTGGCTACGAGCAGTACTTC. Translating gives CASSPPIGETGYEQYF.

This clonotype was counted at least ten times. The chain joins TRBV12-3 or TRBV12-4 to TRBJ1-2, with D maybe TRBD1 (5 bases). With 6 bases removed from V and 4 bases from J, the gap between germline ends came to 9 bases. The CDR3 sequence is 12 residues long. The CDR3 sequence is CASSPGAYGYTF. The CDR3 region has the DNA TGTGCCAGCAGCCCTGGGGCCTATGGCTACACCTTC.

The chain couples TRBV9 to TRBJ1-1, with D possibly matching TRBD1 (6 bases). The CDR3 runs 14 residues. V was trimmed by 2 bases and J by 1 base, leaving 9 bases between them. Germline CDR1 SGDLS, CDR2 YYNGEE. The CDR3 spells CASSVQGSNTEAFF. The CDR3, as DNA: TGTGCCAGCAGCGTGCAGGGGTCGAACACTGAAGCTTTCTTT.

This clonotype was detected ten times or more. The chain joins TRBV7-3 to TRBJ2-2, with TRBD2 matching over 13 bases. The V segment lost 4 bases and the J segment 3 bases; nucleotides outside the gene matches: 2. The CDR3 has 16 amino acids. Germline CDR1 and CDR2: SGHTA and FQGTGA. CDR3 nucleotide sequence: TGTGCCAGCAGCTCCGGACTAGCGGGAGACACCGGGGAGCTGTTTTTT. Translating it yields CASSSGLAGDTGELFF.

At least ten counts were recorded for this clonotype. J is TRBJ2-6 and V is TRBV27; 9 positions match TRBD2. CDR1 MNHEY and CDR2 SMNVEV come from the germline V gene (reference sequence). V lost 5 bases and J lost 1; bases outside the gene matches: 18. CDR3 length: 21 amino acids. The CDR3 sequence is CASSRRGRAFSSLSGANVLTF. The DNA of the CDR3 is TGTGCCAGCAGTCGCCGCGGGAGGGCCTTTTCTAGTCTTTCTGGGGCCAACGTCCTGACTTTC.

The V gene is TRBV18, the J gene TRBJ2-7, with 7 bases that match TRBD1. CDR1 is KGHSH, CDR2 LQKENI, per germline. After removal of 3 bases from V and 3 bases from J, the junction contained 5 bases not matched to a gene. CDR3 size: 14 residues. The CDR3: CASSPRDSGYEQYF. CDR3 nucleotides: TGTGCCAGCTCACCTCGGGACAGCGGCTACGAGCAGTACTTC.

The table lists this clonotype with many counts. The chain links TRBV2 to TRBJ2-7, with TRBD2 identical over 11 bases. The trim removed 3 bases at V and 6 bases at J, leaving 4 bases unmatched. Germline V lookup: CDR1 SNHLY, CDR2 FYNNEI. The CDR3 runs 14 residues. Here the CDR3 reads CASSEGLAGGEQYF. The CDR3 DNA sequence: TGTGCCAGCAGTGAGGGCCTAGCGGGAGGCGAGCAGTACTTC.

In its sample, this clonotype was seen many times. The gene calls are TRBV15 and TRBJ2-2; 8 nucleotides align to TRBD2. V lost 0 bases and J lost 1; bases outside the gene matches: 4. Germline CDR1 LNHNV, CDR2 YYDKDF (reference sequence). The CDR3 sequence is 17 residues long. The CDR3 sequence: CATSRDLLAVNTGELFF. In DNA form, the CDR3 reads TGTGCCACCAGCAGAGACCTACTAGCGGTGAACACCGGGGAGCTGTTTTTT.

This clonotype was observed many times. The V and J genes are TRBV28 and TRBJ1-5; TRBD1 matches 7 bases. This CDR3 is 16 amino acids long. The trim removed 2 bases at V and 3 bases at J, leaving 7 bases unmatched. CDR1 and CDR2 (germline): MDHEN, SYDVKM. This CDR3 is CASSLGTDRVNQPQHF. The CDR3 region has the DNA TGTGCCAGCAGTTTAGGGACCGACAGGGTCAATCAGCCCCAGCATTTT.

This clonotype occurred a few times. The chain employs TRBV27 and TRBJ1-1; no reliable D call. The CDR3 sequence is 13 residues long. Germline V gene sequence: CDR1 MNHEY, CDR2 SMNVEV (reference sequence). The V gene lost 5 bases and the J gene lost 1 base, with 8 bases spanning the gap. The CDR3 spells CASSPRTNTEAFF. The CDR3 nucleotides are TGTGCCAGCAGTCCTCGAACGAACACTGAAGCTTTCTTT.

This clonotype was observed at least ten times. This chain links TRBV27 with TRBJ2-1, with 7 bases that match TRBD2. The germline V gene encodes CDR1 MNHEY and CDR2 SMNVEV (reference sequence). The CDR3 contains 14 residues. J gave up 2 bases and V 6 bases, and 4 bases lay outside the gene matches. CDR3 nucleotides: TGTGCCAGCAGCCGACTAGCTCCCTACAATGAGCAGTTCTTC. Translation gives CASSRLAPYNEQFF.

V gene TRBV12-3 or TRBV12-4 combines with J gene TRBJ2-3, with 8 positions matching TRBD2. With V trimmed by 3 bases and J by 0 bases, 8 bases remained unmatched. This CDR3 is built from 17 residues. CDR3: CASSLKMASGSTDTQYF. The CDR3, as DNA: TGTGCCAGCAGTTTGAAAATGGCTAGCGGGAGCACAGATACGCAGTATTTT.